These 18 T cell receptor beta chains share one sample of origin, sequenced in a study of blood T cell repertoires in COVID-19 (TCRdb year 2020). Library creation used the immunoSEQ multiplex PCR assay. The source is immuneACCESS, and TCRdb retained only in-frame sequences with V and J called. Part of the clones is not carried over; for the studies checked, unresolved V genes explain less than half of this, and the remainder is unexplained. Across this sample there are more than 90,000 clones, with around 90% seen only once. The ten largest account for 15% to 20% of the sample. The sequenced sample was peripheral blood. The receptor source for this set is a woman aged 60-75 years with COVID-19, enrolled during active disease.

The chain uses TRBV5-1 and TRBJ1-3; the D gene is possibly TRBD1 (6 bases). Looked up from germline, CDR1 is SGHRS and CDR2 is YFSETQ. The CDR3 length is 16 residues. The V gene lost 0 bases and the J gene lost 0 bases, with 10 bases spanning the gap. This chain's CDR3 is CASSLGTVLSGNTIYF. CDR3 nucleotides: TGCGCCAGCAGCTTGGGGACAGTACTCTCTGGAAACACCATATATTTT.

The chain couples TRBV11-2 to TRBJ1-2; D perhaps matches TRBD1 (6 bases). The CDR3 consists of 13 residues. Germline V gene sequence: CDR1 SGHAT, CDR2 FQNNGV. Trimming took 5 bases from V and 2 from J, leaving 9 bases between them. The CDR3 coding sequence is TGTGCCAGCAGCGAACAGGGAAACTATGGCTACACCTTC. This sequence encodes CASSEQGNYGYTF.

The rearrangement uses TRBV29-1 and TRBJ1-2, with 7 bases lining up with TRBD1. Looked up from germline, CDR1 is SQVTM and CDR2 is ANQGSEA. The CDR3 is 12 amino acids. V was pared by 5 bases and J by 6 bases, with 6 bases of the junction left unmatched. The CDR3: CSVTGTADGYTF. The DNA for the CDR3 is TGCAGCGTTACCGGGACAGCGGATGGCTACACCTTC.

The chain employs TRBV6-5 and TRBJ2-7; no firm D call. V was clipped by 0 bases and J by 1 base, with 7 bases between them. Germline CDR1 is MNHEY and CDR2 is SVGAGI. The CDR3 length is 14 residues. In DNA form, the CDR3 reads TGTGCCAGCAGTTACTCCCGCGATTCCTACGAGCAGTACTTC. It codes for CASSYSRDSYEQYF.

V and J are TRBV3-1 (or the pseudogene TRBV3-2) and TRBJ2-2, with 9 bases fitting TRBD1. The trim removed 4 bases at V and 6 bases at J, leaving 9 bases unmatched. Germline lookup yields CDR1 LGHDT and CDR2 YNNKEL (reference sequence). The CDR3 length is 16 residues. The CDR3 sequence: CASSPFVTGGSGELFF. The DNA of the CDR3 is TGTGCCAGCAGCCCCTTCGTAACAGGGGGCTCCGGGGAGCTGTTTTTT.

The genes are TRBV7-2 and TRBJ2-1; possibly TRBD2 for D (6 bases). Germline assignment: CDR1 SGHTA and CDR2 FQGNSA. Trimming stripped 6 bases from V and 0 bases from J, with 9 bases between. The length of the CDR3 is 14 residues. CDR3 sequence reads: CASRAGGSYNEQFF. The CDR3, as DNA: TGTGCCAGCAGGGCCGGGGGCTCCTACAATGAGCAGTTCTTC.

This chain links TRBV20-1 with TRBJ2-3; 8 positions agree with TRBD2. Trimming took 3 bases from V and 0 from J; bases not matched to a gene: 11. CDR1 DFQATT and CDR2 SNEGSKA come from the germline V gene (reference sequence). The CDR3 is 17 residues long. The DNA of the CDR3 is TGCAGTGCTAGTGCCCCTCGAGTAGCGGGGAGCACAGATACGCAGTATTTT. It codes for CSASAPRVAGSTDTQYF.

J is TRBJ1-2 and V is TRBV10-3, with D perhaps matching TRBD1 (6 bases). Germline CDR1 ENHRY, CDR2 SYGVKD. This CDR3 has 12 residues. With 6 bases removed from V and 5 bases from J, the gap between germline ends came to 10 bases. In nucleotides, the CDR3 is TGTGCCATCAGATTAGGACAGTATGGCTACACCTTC. Its protein is CAIRLGQYGYTF.

This clone was detected only once. V and J are TRBV6-5 and TRBJ2-7; TRBD2 matches 8 bases. Germline V lookup: CDR1 MNHEY, CDR2 SVGAGI. The CDR3 sequence is 13 residues long. J gave up 7 bases and V 11 bases, and 13 bases lay outside the gene matches. CDR3 protein: CAGARGAAIEQYF. Written as DNA, the CDR3 is TGTGCCGGGGCGCGGGGGGCAGCGATTGAGCAGTACTTC.

The gene calls are TRBV7-9 and TRBJ2-7; D unclear. The CDR3 extends over 12 amino acids. The V gene's germline CDR1 is SEHNR and CDR2 FQNEAQ (reference sequence). Trimming removed 2 bases from V and 4 bases from J, with 6 bases in between. The CDR3 nucleotides are TGTGCCAGCAGCTTAAGCGCATACGAGCAGTACTTC. This gives the protein CASSLSAYEQYF.

This chain uses TRBV4-2 with TRBJ2-5; D possibly corresponds to TRBD2 (5 bases). The germline V gene encodes CDR1 LGHNA and CDR2 YNFKEQ. The CDR3 sequence is 15 residues long. Trimming stripped 7 bases from V and 1 base from J, with 16 bases between. In nucleotides, the CDR3 is TGTGCCAGCAAGCTAGCCGAGCTCAGCCAAGAGACCCAGTACTTC. Translation gives CASKLAELSQETQYF.

V is TRBV9 and J is TRBJ1-4; the match to TRBD1 covers 11 bases. J was trimmed by 5 bases and V by 4 bases; bases with no gene match: 7. The CDR3 extends over 16 amino acids. In germline, CDR1 is SGDLS, CDR2 YYNGEE. The CDR3 loop is CASSPRDRGTNEKLFF. The CDR3 bases are TGTGCCAGCAGCCCCCGGGACAGGGGGACGAATGAAAAACTGTTTTTT. The full variable domain, rest sourced from reference TRBV9 and TRBJ1-4, is DSGVTQTPKHLITATGQRVTLRCSPRSGDLSVYWYQQSLDQGLQFLIQYYNGEERAKGNILERFSAQQFPDLHSELNLSSLELGDSALYFCASSPRDRGTNEKLFFGSGTQLSVL.

The chain recombines TRBV3-1 (or the pseudogene TRBV3-2) with TRBJ2-1; no clear D gene. Per the germline V gene, CDR1 is LGHDT and CDR2 is YNNKEL (reference sequence). The CDR3 loop spans 14 amino acids. Trimming took 0 bases from V and 3 from J, leaving 6 bases between them. CDR3 in DNA: TGTGCCAGCAGCCAAGATAAAATCTACAATGAGCAGTTCTTC. Protein sequence: CASSQDKIYNEQFF.

This clone was detected only a few times. CDR3 sequence: CASSTGRDVYEQYF. As DNA, the CDR3 is TGTGCCAGCTCAACCGGCAGGGATGTCTACGAGCAGTACTTC. The chain has TRBV7-9 and TRBJ2-7, with D perhaps matching TRBD1 (5 bases). The germline V gene encodes CDR1 SEHNR and CDR2 FQNEAQ (reference sequence). V was clipped by 8 bases and J by 3 bases, with 17 bases between them. The CDR3 has 14 amino acids. The full variable domain, completed using reference TRBV7-9 and TRBJ2-7, is DTGVSQNPRHKITKRGQNVTFRCDPISEHNRLYWYRQTLGQGPEFLTYFQNEAQLEKSRLLSDRFSAERPKGSFSTLEIQRTEQGDSAMYLCASSTGRDVYEQYFGPGTRLTVT.

The chain has TRBV29-1 and TRBJ2-3; TRBD2 aligns across 9 bases. The CDR3 is 18 residues long. CDR1 is SQVTM and CDR2 is ANQGSEA in the germline V gene. The V and J ends lost 4 bases and 0 bases, in that order; junction bases with no gene match: 14. CDR3 bases: TGCAGCGTTGGTTGGGCGATTAGCGGGGGAGTTAGCACAGATACGCAGTATTTT. As protein: CSVGWAISGGVSTDTQYF.

This clone was detected once. The chain has TRBV5-4 and TRBJ2-4; D possibly corresponds to TRBD2 (7 bases). This CDR3 contains 16 residues. CDR1 is SGHNT and CDR2 is YYREEE in the germline V gene (reference sequence). V lost 0 bases to trimming and J lost 0 bases, with 10 bases between them. The CDR3 loop reads CASSLAGGVAKNIQYF. Here the CDR3 DNA reads TGTGCCAGCAGCTTGGCGGGGGGCGTAGCCAAAAACATTCAGTACTTC.

The chain is built from TRBV7-9 and TRBJ2-5; unclear D gene. Germline loops: CDR1 SEHNR, CDR2 FQNEAQ (reference sequence). This CDR3 contains 13 residues. Trimming took off 5 bases at V and 7 bases at J, with 14 bases between the two ends. In nucleotides, the CDR3 is TGTGCCAGCAGCCCACCTAGTGAGTGGACCCAGTACTTC. Its protein is CASSPPSEWTQYF.

The chain combines TRBV7-8 with TRBJ1-1, with a weak D call TRBD1 (5 bases). The length of the CDR3 is 16 residues. Trimming removed 3 bases from V and 5 bases from J, with 19 bases in between. Germline V gives CDR1 SGHVS, CDR2 FQNEAQ. CDR3 loop: CASSFDGREHRTEAFF. The CDR3, as DNA: TGTGCCAGCAGCTTCGATGGCCGGGAGCACAGGACTGAAGCTTTCTTT.